This T cell receptor (beta chain) is from a study of T cell changes during pregnancy in multiple sclerosis. Sequencing used immunoSEQ multiplex PCR; TCRdb keeps in-frame clones, though not all of them. The sample consists of around 63,000 clones, 91% of them appearing once. The sample consisted of peripheral blood, taken in the third trimester of pregnancy. The source is a female donor in good health, enrolled as a control in a pregnancy study.

The CDR3 DNA reads TGCGCCAGCAGCCAATCTTTAGGCAGGGACACTGAAGCTTTCTTT. Protein sequence: CASSQSLGRDTEAFF. The chain joins TRBV4-1 to TRBJ1-1; D might be TRBD1 (5 bases). The ends were cut back, 2 bases at V and 3 bases at J, with 13 bases in the middle. Germline CDR1 is MGHRA and CDR2 is YSYEKL. This CDR3 has 15 residues.